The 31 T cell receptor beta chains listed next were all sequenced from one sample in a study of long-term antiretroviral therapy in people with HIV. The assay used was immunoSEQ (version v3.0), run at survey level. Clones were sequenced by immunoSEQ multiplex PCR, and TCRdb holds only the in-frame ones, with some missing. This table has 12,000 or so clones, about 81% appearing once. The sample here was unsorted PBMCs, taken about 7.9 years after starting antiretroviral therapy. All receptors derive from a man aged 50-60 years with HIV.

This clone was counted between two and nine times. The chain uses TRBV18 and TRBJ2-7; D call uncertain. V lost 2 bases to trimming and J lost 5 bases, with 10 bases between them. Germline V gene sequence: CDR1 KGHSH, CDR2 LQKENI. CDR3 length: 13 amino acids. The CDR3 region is CASSPDVVDEQYF. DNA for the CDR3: TGTGCCAGCTCACCAGACGTAGTTGACGAGCAGTACTTC.

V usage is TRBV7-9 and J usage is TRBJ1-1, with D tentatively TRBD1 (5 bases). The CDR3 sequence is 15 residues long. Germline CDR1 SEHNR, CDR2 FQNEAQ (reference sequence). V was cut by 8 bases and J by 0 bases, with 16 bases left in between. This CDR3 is CASSFGGPVNTEAFF. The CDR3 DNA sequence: TGTGCCAGCTCCTTTGGGGGTCCGGTGAACACTGAAGCTTTCTTT. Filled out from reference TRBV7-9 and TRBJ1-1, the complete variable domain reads DTGVSQNPRHKITKRGQNVTFRCDPISEHNRLYWYRQTLGQGPEFLTYFQNEAQLEKSRLLSDRFSAERPKGSFSTLEIQRTEQGDSAMYLCASSFGGPVNTEAFFGQGTRLTVV.

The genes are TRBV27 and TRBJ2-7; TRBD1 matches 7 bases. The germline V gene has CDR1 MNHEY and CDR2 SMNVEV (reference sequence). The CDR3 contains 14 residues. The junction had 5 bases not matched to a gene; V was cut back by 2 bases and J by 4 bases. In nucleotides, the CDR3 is TGTGCCAGCAGTTTACAGGGGGTATCGTACGAGCAGTACTTC. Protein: CASSLQGVSYEQYF.

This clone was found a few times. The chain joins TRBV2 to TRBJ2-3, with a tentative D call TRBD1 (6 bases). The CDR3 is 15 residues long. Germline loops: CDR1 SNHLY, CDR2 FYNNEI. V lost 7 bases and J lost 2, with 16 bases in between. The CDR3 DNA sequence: TGTGCCAGCACCGAAGGGGGTTTTTCCACAGATACGCAGTATTTT. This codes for CASTEGGFSTDTQYF.

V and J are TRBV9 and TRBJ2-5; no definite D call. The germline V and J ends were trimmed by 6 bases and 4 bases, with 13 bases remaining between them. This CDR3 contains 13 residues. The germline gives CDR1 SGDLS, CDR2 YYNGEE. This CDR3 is CASTPHTGETQYF. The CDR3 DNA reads TGTGCCAGCACCCCTCACACGGGAGAGACCCAGTACTTC.

The CDR3 is CASSPSRQGGNIQYF. The CDR3 nucleotides read TGTGCCAGTAGTCCCTCTCGACAGGGAGGAAACATTCAGTACTTC. The chain has TRBV19 and TRBJ2-4, with D maybe TRBD1 (7 bases). The CDR3 extends over 15 amino acids. CDR1 and CDR2 (germline): LNHDA, SQIVND (reference sequence). The germline V and J ends were trimmed by 5 bases and 6 bases, with 17 bases remaining between them.

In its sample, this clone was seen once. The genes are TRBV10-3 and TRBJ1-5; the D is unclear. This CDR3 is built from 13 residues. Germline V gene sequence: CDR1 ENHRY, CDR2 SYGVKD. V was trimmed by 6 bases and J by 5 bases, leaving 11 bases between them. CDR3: CAIREADYQPQHF. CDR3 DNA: TGTGCCATCAGGGAGGCTGATTATCAGCCCCAGCATTTT.

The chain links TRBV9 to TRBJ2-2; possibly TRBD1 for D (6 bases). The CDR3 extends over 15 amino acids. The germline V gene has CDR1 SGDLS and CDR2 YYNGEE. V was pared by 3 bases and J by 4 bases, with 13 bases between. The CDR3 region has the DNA TGTGCCAGCAGCGCCCCCACAGGGCCCACCGGGGAGCTGTTTTTT. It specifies CASSAPTGPTGELFF.

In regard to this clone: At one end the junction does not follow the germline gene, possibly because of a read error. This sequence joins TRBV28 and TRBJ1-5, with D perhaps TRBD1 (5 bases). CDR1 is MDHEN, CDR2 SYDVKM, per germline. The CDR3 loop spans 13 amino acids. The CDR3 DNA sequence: TGTGCCGGCAGTTTACTGACAGATCAGCCCCAGCATTTT. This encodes CAGSLLTDQPQHF.

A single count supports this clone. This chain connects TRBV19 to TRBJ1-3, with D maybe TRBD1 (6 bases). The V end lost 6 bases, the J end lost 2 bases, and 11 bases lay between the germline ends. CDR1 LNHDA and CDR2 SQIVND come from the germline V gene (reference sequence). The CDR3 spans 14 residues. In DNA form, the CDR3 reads TGTGCCAGTAGGCTAACAGGGACTGGAAACACCATATATTTT. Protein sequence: CASRLTGTGNTIYF.

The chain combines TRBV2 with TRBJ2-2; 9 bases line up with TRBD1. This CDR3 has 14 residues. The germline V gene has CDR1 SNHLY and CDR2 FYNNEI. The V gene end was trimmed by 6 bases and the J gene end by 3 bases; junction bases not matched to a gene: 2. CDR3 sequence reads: CASRDRGYTGELFF. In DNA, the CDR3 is TGTGCCAGCAGGGACAGGGGTTACACCGGGGAGCTGTTTTTT.

CDR3 sequence reads: CASSLTSGGNNEQYF. In DNA form, the CDR3 reads TGTGCCAGCAGCTTAACGTCAGGGGGCAACAACGAGCAGTACTTC. The genes are TRBV7-9 and TRBJ2-7, with 8 bases identical to TRBD1. J gave up 5 bases and V 2 bases, and 8 bases lay outside the gene matches. CDR1 SEHNR and CDR2 FQNEAQ come from the germline V gene (reference sequence). This CDR3 has 15 residues.

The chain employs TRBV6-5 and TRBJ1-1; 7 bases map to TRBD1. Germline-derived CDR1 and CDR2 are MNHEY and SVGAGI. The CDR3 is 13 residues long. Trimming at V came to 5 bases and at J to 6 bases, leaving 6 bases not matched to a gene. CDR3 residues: CASSDRQGSEAFF. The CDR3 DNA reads TGTGCCAGCAGTGACCGACAGGGATCTGAAGCTTTCTTT.

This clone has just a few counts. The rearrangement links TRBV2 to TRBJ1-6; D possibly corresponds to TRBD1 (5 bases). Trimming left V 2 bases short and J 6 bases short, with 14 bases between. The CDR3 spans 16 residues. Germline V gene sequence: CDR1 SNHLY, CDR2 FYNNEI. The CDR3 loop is CASSERWQGVNSPLHF. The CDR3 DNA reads TGTGCCAGCAGTGAAAGGTGGCAGGGAGTTAATTCACCCCTCCACTTT.

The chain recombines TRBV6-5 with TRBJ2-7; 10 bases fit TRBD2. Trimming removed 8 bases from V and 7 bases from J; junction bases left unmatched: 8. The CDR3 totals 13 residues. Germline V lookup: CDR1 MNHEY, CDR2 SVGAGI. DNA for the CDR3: TGTGCCAGCGGAGCGGGGGGGCCAGGAGAGCAGTACTTC. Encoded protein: CASGAGGPGEQYF.

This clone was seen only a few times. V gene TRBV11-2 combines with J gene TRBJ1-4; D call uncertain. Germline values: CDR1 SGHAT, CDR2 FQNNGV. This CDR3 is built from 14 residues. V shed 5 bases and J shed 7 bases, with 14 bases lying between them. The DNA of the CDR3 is TGTGCCAGCAGCGCGGGAGGGTTTGGTGAAAAACTGTTTTTT. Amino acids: CASSAGGFGEKLFF.

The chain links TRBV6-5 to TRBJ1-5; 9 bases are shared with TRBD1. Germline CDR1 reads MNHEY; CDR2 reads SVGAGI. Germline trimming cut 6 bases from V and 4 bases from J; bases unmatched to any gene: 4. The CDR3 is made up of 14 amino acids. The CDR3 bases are TGTGCCAGCAGCCTCGGGACAGGGAATCAGCCCCAGCATTTT. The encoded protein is CASSLGTGNQPQHF.

CDR3 loop: CASSSGLETNEKLFF. The CDR3 nucleotides are TGTGCCAGCAGCTCTGGACTGGAAACTAATGAAAAACTGTTTTTT. The J gene is TRBJ1-4, the V gene TRBV7-9; the D is unclear. Germline CDR1 reads SEHNR; CDR2 reads FQNEAQ (reference sequence). The CDR3 loop spans 15 amino acids. The germline V and J ends were trimmed by 4 bases and 1 base, with 10 bases remaining between them.

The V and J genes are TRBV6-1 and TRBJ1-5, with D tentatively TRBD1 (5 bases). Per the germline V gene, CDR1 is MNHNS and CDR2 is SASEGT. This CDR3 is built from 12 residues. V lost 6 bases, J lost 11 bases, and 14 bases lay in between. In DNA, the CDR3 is TGTGCCAGCAGGGTCCATCAGGGAGCCCAGCATTTT. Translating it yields CASRVHQGAQHF.

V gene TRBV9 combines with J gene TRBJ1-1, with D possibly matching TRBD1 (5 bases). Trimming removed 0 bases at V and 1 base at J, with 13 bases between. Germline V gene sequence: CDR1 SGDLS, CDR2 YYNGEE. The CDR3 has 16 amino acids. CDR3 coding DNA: TGTGCCAGCAGCGTAGGGGAGTATGGGGGGAACACTGAAGCTTTCTTT. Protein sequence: CASSVGEYGGNTEAFF.

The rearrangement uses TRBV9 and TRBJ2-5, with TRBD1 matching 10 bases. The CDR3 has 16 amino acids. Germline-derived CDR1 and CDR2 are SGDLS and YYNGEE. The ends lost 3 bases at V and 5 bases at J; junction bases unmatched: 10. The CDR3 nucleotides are TGTGCCAGCAGCGACAATGGACAGGGGGGTTTGGAGACCCAGTACTTC. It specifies CASSDNGQGGLETQYF.

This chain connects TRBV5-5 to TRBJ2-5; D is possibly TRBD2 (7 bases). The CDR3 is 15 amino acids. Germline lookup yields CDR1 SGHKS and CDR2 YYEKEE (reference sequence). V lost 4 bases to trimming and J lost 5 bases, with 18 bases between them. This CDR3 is CASSPGLTGGETQYF. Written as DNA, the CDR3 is TGTGCCAGCAGCCCGGGACTAACCGGGGGCGAGACCCAGTACTTC.

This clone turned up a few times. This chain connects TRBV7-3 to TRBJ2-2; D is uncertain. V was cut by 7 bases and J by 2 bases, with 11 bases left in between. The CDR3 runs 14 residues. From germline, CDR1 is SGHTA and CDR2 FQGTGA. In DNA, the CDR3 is TGTGCCAGCACGGATAGGGAAAACACCGGGGAGCTGTTTTTT. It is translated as CASTDRENTGELFF.

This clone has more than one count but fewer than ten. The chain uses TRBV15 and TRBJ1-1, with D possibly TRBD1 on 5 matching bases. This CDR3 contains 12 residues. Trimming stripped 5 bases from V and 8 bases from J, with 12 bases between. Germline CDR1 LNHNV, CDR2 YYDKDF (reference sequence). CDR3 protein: CATSWGREEAFF. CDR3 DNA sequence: TGTGCCACCAGCTGGGGACGCGAAGAAGCTTTCTTT.

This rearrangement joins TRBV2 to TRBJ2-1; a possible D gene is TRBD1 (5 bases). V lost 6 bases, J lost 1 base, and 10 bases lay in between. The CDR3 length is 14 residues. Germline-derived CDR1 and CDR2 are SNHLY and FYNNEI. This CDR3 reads CASSLTESYNEQFF. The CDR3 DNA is TGTGCCAGCAGCCTGACAGAATCCTACAATGAGCAGTTCTTC.

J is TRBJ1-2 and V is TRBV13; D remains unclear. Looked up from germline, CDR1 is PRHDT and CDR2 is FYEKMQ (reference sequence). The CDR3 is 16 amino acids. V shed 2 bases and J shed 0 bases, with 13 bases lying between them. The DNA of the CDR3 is TGTGCCAGCAGCTTACCCGGTGGGGATACTAACTATGGCTACACCTTC. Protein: CASSLPGGDTNYGYTF.

The CDR3 protein is CASSWGQGNTEAFF. The CDR3 DNA follows: TGTGCCAGCAGTTGGGGACAGGGGAACACTGAAGCTTTCTTT. V gene TRBV27 combines with J gene TRBJ1-1, with 9 bases identical to TRBD1. V trimming: 4 bases; J trimming: 1 base; junction bases outside the gene matches: 1. Germline CDR1 and CDR2: MNHEY and SMNVEV (reference sequence). The CDR3 has 14 amino acids.

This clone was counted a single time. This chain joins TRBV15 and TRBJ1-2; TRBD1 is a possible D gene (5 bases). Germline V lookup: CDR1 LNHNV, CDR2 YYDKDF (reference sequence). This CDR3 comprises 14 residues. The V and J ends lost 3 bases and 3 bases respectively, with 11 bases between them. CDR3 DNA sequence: TGTGCCACCAGCAGCGGGGACGGGTACTATGGCTACACCTTC. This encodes CATSSGDGYYGYTF.

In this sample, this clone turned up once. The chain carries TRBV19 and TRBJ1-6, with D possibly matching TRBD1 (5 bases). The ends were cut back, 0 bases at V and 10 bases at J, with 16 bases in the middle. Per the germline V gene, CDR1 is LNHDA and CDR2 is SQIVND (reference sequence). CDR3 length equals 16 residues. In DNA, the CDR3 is TGTGCCAGTAGTATAGAGGGCAGGGTGGTAGCCTCACCCCTCCACTTT. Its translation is CASSIEGRVVASPLHF.

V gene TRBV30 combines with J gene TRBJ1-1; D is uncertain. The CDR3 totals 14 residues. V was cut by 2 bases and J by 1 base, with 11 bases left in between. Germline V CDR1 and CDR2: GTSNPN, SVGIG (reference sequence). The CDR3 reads CAWSPDATNTEAFF. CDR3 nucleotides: TGTGCCTGGAGTCCGGACGCCACGAACACTGAAGCTTTCTTT.

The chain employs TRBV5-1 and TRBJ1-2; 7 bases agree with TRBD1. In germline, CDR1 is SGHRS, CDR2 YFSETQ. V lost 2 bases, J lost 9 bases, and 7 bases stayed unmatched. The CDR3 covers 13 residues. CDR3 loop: CASSFGQAGSYTF. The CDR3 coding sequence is TGCGCCAGCAGCTTTGGACAGGCAGGGAGCTACACCTTC.